The 3 T cell receptor beta chains given below trace back to one sample, sequenced in a study of cytomegalovirus exposure and HLA in healthy donors. The primer mix had 60 Vbeta and 13 Jbeta primers. The repertoire was sequenced with immunoSEQ multiplex PCR; TCRdb's copy has only in-frame clones and lacks some. The profile shows around 120,000 clones, around two thirds of them singletons. The sequencing input was PBMCs. These receptors were obtained from a human donor in good health.

This clone appeared a single time. This rearrangement joins TRBV30 to TRBJ2-1; D not certain. V was shortened by 3 bases and J by 9 bases, with 12 bases between the two germline ends. The CDR3 consists of 12 residues. Germline lookup yields CDR1 GTSNPN and CDR2 SVGIG (reference sequence). DNA for the CDR3: TGTGCCTGGAGCCTCCTAGGCGTTGAGCAGTTCTTC. Translation: CAWSLLGVEQFF.

The chain is built from TRBV6-5 and TRBJ1-6; 10 bases match TRBD1. Per the germline V gene, CDR1 is MNHEY and CDR2 is SVGAGI. V lost 7 bases to trimming and J lost 8 bases; unmatched junction nucleotides: 8. The CDR3 loop spans 15 amino acids. The CDR3 DNA reads TGTGCCAGCAACAGGGGACAGGGGAGGGATTCACCCCTCCACTTT. Translated: CASNRGQGRDSPLHF.

The chain links TRBV2 to TRBJ2-5, with D maybe TRBD1 (6 bases). V lost 10 bases, J lost 2 bases, and 11 bases lay in between. The CDR3 contains 12 residues. Germline loops: CDR1 SNHLY, CDR2 FYNNEI. This CDR3 reads CATTQGQETQYF. The CDR3 DNA reads as TGTGCCACTACACAGGGTCAAGAGACCCAGTACTTC.